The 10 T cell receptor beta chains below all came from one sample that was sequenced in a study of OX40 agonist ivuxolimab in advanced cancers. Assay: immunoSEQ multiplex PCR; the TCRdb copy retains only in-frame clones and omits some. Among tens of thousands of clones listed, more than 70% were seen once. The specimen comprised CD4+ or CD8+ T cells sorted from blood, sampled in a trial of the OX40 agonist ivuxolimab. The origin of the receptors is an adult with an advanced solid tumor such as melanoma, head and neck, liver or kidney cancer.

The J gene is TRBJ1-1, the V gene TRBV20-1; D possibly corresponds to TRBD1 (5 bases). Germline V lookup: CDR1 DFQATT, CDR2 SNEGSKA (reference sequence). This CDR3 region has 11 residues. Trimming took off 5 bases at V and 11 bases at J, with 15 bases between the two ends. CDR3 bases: TGCAGTGCTCGGCCGGGGACGCCGGCTTTCTTT. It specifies CSARPGTPAFF.

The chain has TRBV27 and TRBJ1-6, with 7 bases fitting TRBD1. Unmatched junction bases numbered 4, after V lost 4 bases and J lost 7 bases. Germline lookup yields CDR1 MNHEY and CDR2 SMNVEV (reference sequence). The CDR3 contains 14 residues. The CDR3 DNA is TGTGCCAGCAGTTCGACAGGGAGAAATTCACCCCTCCACTTT. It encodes CASSSTGRNSPLHF.

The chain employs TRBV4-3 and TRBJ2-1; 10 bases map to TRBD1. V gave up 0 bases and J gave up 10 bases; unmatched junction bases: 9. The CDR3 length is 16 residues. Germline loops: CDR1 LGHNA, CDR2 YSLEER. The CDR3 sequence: CASSQDRGQGFREQFF. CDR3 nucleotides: TGCGCCAGCAGCCAAGATCGGGGACAGGGGTTCAGGGAGCAGTTCTTC.

The CDR3 sequence: CASSGPIGGGTQYF. The CDR3 region has the DNA TGTGCCAGCAGCGGTCCTATTGGGGGAGGGACCCAGTACTTC. This rearrangement joins TRBV6-1 to TRBJ2-5; D might be TRBD2 (6 bases). From germline, CDR1 is MNHNS and CDR2 SASEGT. The V end lost 6 bases, the J end lost 7 bases, and 18 bases lay between the germline ends. The CDR3 covers 14 residues.

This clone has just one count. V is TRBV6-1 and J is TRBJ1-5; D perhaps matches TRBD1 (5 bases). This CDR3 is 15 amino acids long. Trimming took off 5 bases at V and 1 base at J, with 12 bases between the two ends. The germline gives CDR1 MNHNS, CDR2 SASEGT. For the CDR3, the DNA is TGTGCCAGCAGTCCCATGGACACAAGCAATCAGCCCCAGCATTTT. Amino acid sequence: CASSPMDTSNQPQHF.

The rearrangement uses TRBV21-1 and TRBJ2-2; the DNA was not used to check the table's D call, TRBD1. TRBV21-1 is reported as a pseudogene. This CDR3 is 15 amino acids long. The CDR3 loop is CASSKPAGDPGELFF. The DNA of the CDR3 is TGTGCCAGCAGCAAACCCGCAGGGGATCCCGGGGAGCTGTTTTTT.

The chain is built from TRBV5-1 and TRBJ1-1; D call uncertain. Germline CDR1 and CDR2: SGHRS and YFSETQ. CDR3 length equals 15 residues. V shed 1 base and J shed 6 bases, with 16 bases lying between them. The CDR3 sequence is CASSLRESSLAEAFF. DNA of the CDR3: TGCGCCAGCAGCTTGCGGGAATCGAGTCTCGCTGAAGCTTTCTTT.

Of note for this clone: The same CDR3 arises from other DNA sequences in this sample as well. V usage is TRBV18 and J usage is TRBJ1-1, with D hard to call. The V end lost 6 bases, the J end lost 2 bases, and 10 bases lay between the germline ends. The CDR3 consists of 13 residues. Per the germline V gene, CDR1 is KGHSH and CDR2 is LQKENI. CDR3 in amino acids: CASSPSLNTEAFF. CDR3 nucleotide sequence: TGTGCCAGCTCGCCCTCATTAAACACTGAAGCTTTCTTT.

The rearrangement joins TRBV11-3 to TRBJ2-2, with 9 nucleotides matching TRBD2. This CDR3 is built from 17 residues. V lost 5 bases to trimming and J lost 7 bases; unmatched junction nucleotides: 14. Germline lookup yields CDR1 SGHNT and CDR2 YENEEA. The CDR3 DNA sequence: TGTGCCAGCAGCACCCCGCGGGCGGGGGGGCCGGACGGGGAGCTGTTTTTT. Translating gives CASSTPRAGGPDGELFF.

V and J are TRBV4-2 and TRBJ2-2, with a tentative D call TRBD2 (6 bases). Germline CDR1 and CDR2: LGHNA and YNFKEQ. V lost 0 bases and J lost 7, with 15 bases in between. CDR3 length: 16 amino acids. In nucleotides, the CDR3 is TGTGCCAGCAGCCAAGATCCTGGCGGGGACGACGGGGAGCTGTTTTTT. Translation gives CASSQDPGGDDGELFF.